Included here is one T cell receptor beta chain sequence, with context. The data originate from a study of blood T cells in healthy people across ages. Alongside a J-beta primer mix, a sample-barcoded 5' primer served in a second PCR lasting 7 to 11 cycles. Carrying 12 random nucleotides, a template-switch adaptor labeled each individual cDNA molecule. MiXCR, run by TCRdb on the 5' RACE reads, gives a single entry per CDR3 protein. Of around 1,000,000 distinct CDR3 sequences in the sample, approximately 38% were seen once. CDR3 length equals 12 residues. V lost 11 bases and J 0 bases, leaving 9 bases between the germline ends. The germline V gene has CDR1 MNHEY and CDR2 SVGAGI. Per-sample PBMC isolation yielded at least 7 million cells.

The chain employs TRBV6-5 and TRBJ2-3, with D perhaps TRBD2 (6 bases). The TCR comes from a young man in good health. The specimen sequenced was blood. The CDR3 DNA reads TGTGCCCGCCGGGGGAGCACAGATACGCAGTATTTT. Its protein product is CARRGSTDTQYF.